Reported below is one T cell receptor beta chain. Its antigen remains unknown. This CDR3 has 17 residues. Germline V CDR1 and CDR2: KGHSH, LQKENI. Unmatched junction bases numbered 18, after V lost 7 bases and J lost 5 bases. Assay: immunoSEQ multiplex PCR; the TCRdb copy retains only in-frame clones and omits some. The sample lists approximately 150,000 clones, less than 90% seen once, with 3% to 3.5% in the top ten. The data derive from a study of cytomegalovirus exposure and HLA in healthy donors. At the level of the study: The roughly 700 first-cohort repertoires shared a platform with the roughly 120 validation repertoires, as reported in a later analysis.

Notes on the study in general: In the roughly 120 validation repertoires, a later analysis found that first-cohort TCR clusters tended to co-occur. Cytomegalovirus-associated status was assigned to fewer than 200 TCR beta chains. Accounts indicate the classifier identified cytomegalovirus status with strong specificity and sensitivity.

The sample taken for sequencing was PBMCs. V usage is TRBV18 and J usage is TRBJ2-5, with 8 bases aligning to TRBD2. This sequence was found in a woman between 18 and 29 years old in good health and CMV-seropositive. The CDR3 coding sequence is TGTGCCAGCTGGGGGGACCTTCCGGGACTAGAAGGGGAGACCCAGTACTTC. Its translation is CASWGDLPGLEGETQYF.